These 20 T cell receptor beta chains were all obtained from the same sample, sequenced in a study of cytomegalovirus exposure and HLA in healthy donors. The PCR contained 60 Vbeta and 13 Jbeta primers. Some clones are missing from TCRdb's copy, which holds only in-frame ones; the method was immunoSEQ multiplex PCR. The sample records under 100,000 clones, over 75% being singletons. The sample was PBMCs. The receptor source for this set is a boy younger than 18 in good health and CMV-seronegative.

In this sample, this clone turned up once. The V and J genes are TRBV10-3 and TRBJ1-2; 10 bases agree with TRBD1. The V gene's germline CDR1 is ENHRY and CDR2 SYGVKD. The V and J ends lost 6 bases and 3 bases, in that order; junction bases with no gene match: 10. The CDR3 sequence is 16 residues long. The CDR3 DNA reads TGTGCCATCAGCGACCTACGGACAGGGGGTTACTATGGCTACACCTTC. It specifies CAISDLRTGGYYGYTF.

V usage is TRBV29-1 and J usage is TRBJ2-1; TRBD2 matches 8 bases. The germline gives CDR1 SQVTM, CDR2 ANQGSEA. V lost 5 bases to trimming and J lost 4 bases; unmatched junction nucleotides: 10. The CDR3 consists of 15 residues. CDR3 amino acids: CSVSQSSGGYNEQFF. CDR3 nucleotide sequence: TGCAGCGTTTCTCAAAGCAGCGGGGGATACAATGAGCAGTTCTTC.

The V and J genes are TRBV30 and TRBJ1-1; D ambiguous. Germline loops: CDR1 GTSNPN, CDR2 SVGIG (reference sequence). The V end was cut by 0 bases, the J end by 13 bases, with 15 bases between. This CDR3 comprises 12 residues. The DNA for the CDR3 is TGTGCCTGGAGTGTTGCTAGTCCGTTACTTTTCTTT. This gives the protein CAWSVASPLLFF.

The CDR3 DNA reads as TGTGCCAGCAGCACTATTAGCTCTGGGGCCAACGTCCTGACTTTC. Protein sequence: CASSTISSGANVLTF. The chain combines TRBV7-6 with TRBJ2-6; unclear D gene. V lost 5 bases, J lost 0 bases, and 8 bases lay in between. The germline V gene has CDR1 SGHVS and CDR2 FNYEAQ. This CDR3 is built from 15 residues.

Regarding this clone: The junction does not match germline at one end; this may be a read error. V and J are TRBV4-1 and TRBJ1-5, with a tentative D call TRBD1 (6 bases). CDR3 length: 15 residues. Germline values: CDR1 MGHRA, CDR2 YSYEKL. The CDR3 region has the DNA TGCGCCGGCAGCCAAATCGGGACACGAAATCAGCCCCAGCATTTT. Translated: CAGSQIGTRNQPQHF.

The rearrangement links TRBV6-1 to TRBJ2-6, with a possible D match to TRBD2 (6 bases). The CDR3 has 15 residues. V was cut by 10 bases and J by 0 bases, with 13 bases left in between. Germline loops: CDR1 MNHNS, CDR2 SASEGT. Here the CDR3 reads CATVSGGSGANVLTF. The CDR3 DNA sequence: TGTGCCACTGTCTCCGGGGGCTCTGGGGCCAACGTCCTGACTTTC.

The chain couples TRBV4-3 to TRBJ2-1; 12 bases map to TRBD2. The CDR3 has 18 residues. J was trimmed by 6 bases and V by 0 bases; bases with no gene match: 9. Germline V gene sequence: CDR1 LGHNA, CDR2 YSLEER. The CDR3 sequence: CASSQEPPLAGGPNEQFF. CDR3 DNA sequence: TGCGCCAGCAGCCAAGAGCCCCCCCTAGCGGGGGGGCCCAATGAGCAGTTCTTC.

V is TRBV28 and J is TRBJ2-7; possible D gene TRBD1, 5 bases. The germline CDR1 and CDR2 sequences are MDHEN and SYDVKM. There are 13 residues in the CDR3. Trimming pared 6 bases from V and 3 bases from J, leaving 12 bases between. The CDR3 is CASSPRVYYEQYF. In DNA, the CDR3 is TGTGCCAGCAGCCCCAGGGTATACTACGAGCAGTACTTC.

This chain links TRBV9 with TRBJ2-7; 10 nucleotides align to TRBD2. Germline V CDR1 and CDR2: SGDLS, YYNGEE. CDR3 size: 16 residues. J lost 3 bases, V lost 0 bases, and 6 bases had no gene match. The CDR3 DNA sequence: TGTGCCAGCAGCGTAGTGGCTGGGACTAGCGTCTACGAGCAGTACTTC. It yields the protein CASSVVAGTSVYEQYF.

The CDR3 is CASSVRSSVNEQFF. The CDR3 coding sequence is TGTGCCAGCAGCGTTCGGTCTAGCGTCAATGAGCAGTTCTTC. The J gene is TRBJ2-1, the V gene TRBV9; tentative D call: TRBD2 (6 bases). CDR3 length: 14 amino acids. V shed 2 bases and J shed 6 bases, with 12 bases lying between them. Per germline, CDR1 SGDLS and CDR2 YYNGEE. Combining the CDR3 with reference TRBV9 and TRBJ2-1 gives the whole variable domain DSGVTQTPKHLITATGQRVTLRCSPRSGDLSVYWYQQSLDQGLQFLIQYYNGEERAKGNILERFSAQQFPDLHSELNLSSLELGDSALYFCASSVRSSVNEQFFGPGTRLTVL.

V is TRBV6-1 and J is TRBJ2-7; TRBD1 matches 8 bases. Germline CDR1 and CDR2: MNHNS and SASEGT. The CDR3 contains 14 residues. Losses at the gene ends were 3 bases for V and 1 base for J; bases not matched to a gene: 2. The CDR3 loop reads CASSEQGASYEQYF. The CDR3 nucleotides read TGTGCCAGCAGTGAGCAGGGGGCTTCCTACGAGCAGTACTTC.

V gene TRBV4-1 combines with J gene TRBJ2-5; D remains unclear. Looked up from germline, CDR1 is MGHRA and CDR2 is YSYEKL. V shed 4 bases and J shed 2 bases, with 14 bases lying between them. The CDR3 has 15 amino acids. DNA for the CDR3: TGCGCCAGCAGCCCTAGTGAGACCCTTCAAGAGACCCAGTACTTC. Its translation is CASSPSETLQETQYF.

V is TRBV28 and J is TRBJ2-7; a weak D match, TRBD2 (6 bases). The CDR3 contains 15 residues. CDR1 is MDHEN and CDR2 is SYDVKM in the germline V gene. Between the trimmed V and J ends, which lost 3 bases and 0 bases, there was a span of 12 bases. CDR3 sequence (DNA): TGTGCCAGCAGTTTCAAGCGGGTCTACTCCTACGAGCAGTACTTC. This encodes CASSFKRVYSYEQYF.

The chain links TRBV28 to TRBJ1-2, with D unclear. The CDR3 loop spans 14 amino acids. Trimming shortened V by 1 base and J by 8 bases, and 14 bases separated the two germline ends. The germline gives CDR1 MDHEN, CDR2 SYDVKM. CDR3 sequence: CASSLSLRDNGYTF. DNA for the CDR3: TGTGCCAGCAGTTTATCCTTACGAGACAACGGCTACACCTTC.

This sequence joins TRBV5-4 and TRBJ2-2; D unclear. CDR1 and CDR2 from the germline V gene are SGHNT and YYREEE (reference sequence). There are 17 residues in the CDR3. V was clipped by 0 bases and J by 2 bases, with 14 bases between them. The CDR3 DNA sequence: TGTGCCAGCAGCTTGGCCGCGCCACAGATAAACACCGGGGAGCTGTTTTTT. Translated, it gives CASSLAAPQINTGELFF.

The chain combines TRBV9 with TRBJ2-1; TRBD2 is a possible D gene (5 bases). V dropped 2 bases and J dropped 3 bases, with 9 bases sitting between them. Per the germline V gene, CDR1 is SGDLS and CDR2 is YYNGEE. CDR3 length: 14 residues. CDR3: CASSVDSYYNEQFF. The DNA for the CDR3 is TGTGCCAGCAGCGTGGACTCCTACTACAATGAGCAGTTCTTC. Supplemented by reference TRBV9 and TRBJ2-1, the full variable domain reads DSGVTQTPKHLITATGQRVTLRCSPRSGDLSVYWYQQSLDQGLQFLIQYYNGEERAKGNILERFSAQQFPDLHSELNLSSLELGDSALYFCASSVDSYYNEQFFGPGTRLTVL.

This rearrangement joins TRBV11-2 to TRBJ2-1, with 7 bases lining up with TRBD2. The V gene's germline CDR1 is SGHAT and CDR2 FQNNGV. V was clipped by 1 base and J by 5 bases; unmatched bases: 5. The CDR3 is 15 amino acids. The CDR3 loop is CASSLAGTKNNEQFF. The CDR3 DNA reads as TGTGCCAGCAGCTTAGCCGGGACTAAAAACAATGAGCAGTTCTTC.

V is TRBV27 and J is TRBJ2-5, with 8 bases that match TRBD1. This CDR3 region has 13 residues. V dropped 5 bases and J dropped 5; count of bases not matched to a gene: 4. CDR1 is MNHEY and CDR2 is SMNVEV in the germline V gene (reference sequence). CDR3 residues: CASSLTGVETQYF. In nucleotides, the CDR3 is TGTGCCAGCAGTCTGACAGGGGTGGAGACCCAGTACTTC.

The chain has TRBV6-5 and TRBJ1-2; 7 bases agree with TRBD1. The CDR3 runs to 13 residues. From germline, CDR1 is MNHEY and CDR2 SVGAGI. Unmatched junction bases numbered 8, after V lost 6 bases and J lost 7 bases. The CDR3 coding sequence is TGTGCCAGCAGCCGGGACAGCTCTGGTGGCTACACCTTC. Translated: CASSRDSSGGYTF.

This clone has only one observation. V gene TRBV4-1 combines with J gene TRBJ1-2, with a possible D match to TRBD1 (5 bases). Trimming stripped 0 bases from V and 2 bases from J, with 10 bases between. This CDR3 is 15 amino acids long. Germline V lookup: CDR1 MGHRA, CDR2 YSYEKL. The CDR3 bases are TGCGCCAGCAGCCAAGATGGGGGGTACAACTATGGCTACACCTTC. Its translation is CASSQDGGYNYGYTF.